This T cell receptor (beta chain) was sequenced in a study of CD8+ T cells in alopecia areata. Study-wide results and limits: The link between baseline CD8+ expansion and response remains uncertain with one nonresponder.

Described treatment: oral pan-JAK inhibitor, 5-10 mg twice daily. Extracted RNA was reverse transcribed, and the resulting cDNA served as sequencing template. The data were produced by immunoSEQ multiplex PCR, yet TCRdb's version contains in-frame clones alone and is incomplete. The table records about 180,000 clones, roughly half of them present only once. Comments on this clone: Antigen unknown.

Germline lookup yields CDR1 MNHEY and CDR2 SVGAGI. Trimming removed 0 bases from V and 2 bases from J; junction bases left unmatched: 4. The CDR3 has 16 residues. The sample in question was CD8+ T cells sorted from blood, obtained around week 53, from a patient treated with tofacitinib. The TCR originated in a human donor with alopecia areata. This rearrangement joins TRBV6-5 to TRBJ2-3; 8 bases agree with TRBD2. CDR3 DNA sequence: TGTGCCAGCAGTTACTCACTAGCGGCCTACACAGATACGCAGTATTTT. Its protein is CASSYSLAAYTDTQYF.